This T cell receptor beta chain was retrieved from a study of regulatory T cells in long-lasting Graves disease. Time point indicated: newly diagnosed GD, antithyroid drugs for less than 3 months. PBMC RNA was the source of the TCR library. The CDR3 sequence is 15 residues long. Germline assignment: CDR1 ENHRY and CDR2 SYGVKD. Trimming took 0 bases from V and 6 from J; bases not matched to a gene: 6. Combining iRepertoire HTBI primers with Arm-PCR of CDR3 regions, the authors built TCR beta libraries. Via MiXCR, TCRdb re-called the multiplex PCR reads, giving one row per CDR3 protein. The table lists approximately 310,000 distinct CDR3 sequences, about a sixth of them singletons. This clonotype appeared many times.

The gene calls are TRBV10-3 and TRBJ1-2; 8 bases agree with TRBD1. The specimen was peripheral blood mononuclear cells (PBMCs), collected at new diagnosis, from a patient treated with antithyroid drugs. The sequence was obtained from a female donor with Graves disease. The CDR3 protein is CAISESPRQGNGYTF. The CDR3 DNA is TGTGCCATCAGTGAGTCACCTAGACAGGGGAATGGCTACACCTTC.